The T cell receptor beta chain described here comes from a study of regulatory T cells in long-lasting Graves disease. This clonotype was seen ten or more times. For TCR beta, libraries came from iRepertoire HTBI primers and Arm-PCR of CDR3 regions. TCRdb fed the multiplex PCR reads into MiXCR, producing one record per CDR3 protein. The sample records about 620,000 distinct CDR3 sequences, approximately 15% being singletons. The germline V and J ends were trimmed by 4 bases and 6 bases, with 16 bases remaining between them. Germline assignment: CDR1 LGHDT and CDR2 YNNKEL (reference sequence). This CDR3 region has 14 residues. Documented time point: newly diagnosed GD, antithyroid drugs for less than 3 months. Generation of the TCR library employed RNA extracted from PBMCs. Peripheral blood, roughly 9.2 milliliters per patient, was collected in EDTA tubes. These sequences were also reported in another study, on T cells in Graves' hyperthyroidism and ophthalmopathy.

The TCR was taken from a woman aged 30 to 39 with Graves disease. The V gene is TRBV3-1, the J gene TRBJ2-7; either TRBD1 or TRBD2 may supply D (6 bases each). Source: peripheral blood mononuclear cells (PBMCs), taken at new diagnosis, from a patient treated with antithyroid drugs. CDR3 residues: CASSPGSRGLEQYF. The CDR3 DNA is TGTGCCAGCAGCCCGGGCTCCCGGGGGCTCGAGCAGTACTTC.